This TCR beta chain came from a study of cytomegalovirus exposure and HLA in healthy donors. Looking at the study overall: The same platform was used for the 130 or so validation repertoires as for the 650 to 800 first-cohort repertoires, as reported in a later analysis. Study observations and caveats: Despite most TCR sequences being rare, some public TCRs occurred in many donors.

V trimming: 4 bases; J trimming: 2 bases; junction bases outside the gene matches: 6. Germline CDR1 is MGHRA and CDR2 is YSYEKL. The CDR3 spans 16 residues. Data came from immunoSEQ multiplex PCR; TCRdb stores just in-frame clones and leaves some out. The sample shows roughly 120,000 clones, more than 70% of them seen only once. Note on this clone: The antigen is not known.

The specimen was PBMCs. This clonotype was obtained from a woman between 18 and 29 years old in good health and CMV-seronegative. The chain combines TRBV4-1 with TRBJ2-7, with 12 bases matching TRBD2. The CDR3 protein is CASSRGLAGIPYEQYF. In nucleotides, the CDR3 is TGCGCCAGCAGCCGAGGACTAGCGGGAATCCCCTACGAGCAGTACTTC.